This T cell receptor beta chain was sequenced for a study of stem cell transplantation in POMP-related autoinflammatory disease. At the level of the study: Impaired MHC class I-dependent CD8+ differentiation was hypothesized from defective thymoproteasomes. After transplant, neutrophils and platelets showed 100% graft donor chimerism through one year.

Per germline, CDR1 LNHNV and CDR2 YYDKDF (reference sequence). CDR3 size: 16 residues. V gave up 0 bases and J gave up 5 bases, with 15 bases separating them. This clone was recorded only once. The assay was immunoSEQ multiplex PCR, and TCRdb's table has in-frame clones only and misses some. The repertoire holds 68,000 or so clones, with roughly 88% as singletons. The receptor was derived from a human patient with POMP-related autoinflammation and immune dysregulation (PRAID). Some T cells may be supplied by the graft donor. Sequenced here: CD4+ T cells from PBMCs, sampled after stem cell transplantation. The rearrangement links TRBV15 to TRBJ2-3; D may be TRBD1 (6 bases). CDR3 coding DNA: TGTGCCACCAGCAGAGATCGGGACACGGGCATAGATACGCAGTATTTT. Its translation: CATSRDRDTGIDTQYF.